A selection of T cell receptor beta chains follows, all from one sample in a study of siplizumab effects on memory and regulatory T cells. Sequenced by immunoSEQ multiplex PCR; TCRdb stores in-frame clones only, minus some. The sample records roughly 9,200 clones, roughly three quarters being singletons. Sequences were obtained from effector memory CD8+ T cells sorted from blood. These receptors originate from a human donor in good health. Each CDR3 is given with its conserved first and last residue. The order of the fields is D gene, clone size, J gene, V gene, CDR3 DNA, CDR3 protein. The D gene is left open where the match is weak. Only part of the rows carry a size: once, few, many, or a class if the clone is expanded.

D gene: .; clone size: medium-sized; J gene: TRBJ2-1; V gene: TRBV5-6; CDR3 DNA: TGTGCCAGCAGCTTGCCCAACCGGGGGAGAGACTACAATGAGCAGTTCTTC; CDR3 protein: CASSLPNRGRDYNEQFF
D gene: TRBD1; clone size: few; J gene: TRBJ1-2; V gene: TRBV5-1; CDR3 DNA: TGCGCCAGCAGCTTAGGACAGGGGTTTGATGGCTACACCTTC; CDR3 protein: CASSLGQGFDGYTF
D gene: .; clone size: .; J gene: TRBJ2-7; V gene: TRBV9; CDR3 DNA: TGTGCCAGCAGCGTCGCAGGGGATTTTCCCTACGAGCAGTACTTC; CDR3 protein: CASSVAGDFPYEQYF
D gene: .; clone size: .; J gene: TRBJ1-2; V gene: TRBV7-1; CDR3 DNA: TGTGCCAGCAGCGCTAACGAGGGAAAGACCTATGGCTACACCTTC; CDR3 protein: CASSANEGKTYGYTF
D gene: .; clone size: .; J gene: TRBJ1-1; V gene: TRBV19; CDR3 DNA: TGTGCCAGTAGTATAGATCTATCGGGGGTCGGAGCTTTCTTT; CDR3 protein: CASSIDLSGVGAFF
D gene: TRBD2; clone size: .; J gene: TRBJ2-7; V gene: TRBV6-1; CDR3 DNA: TGTGCCAGCAGTGAAATCGCTAGCGGGGGGTCCTACGAGCAGTACTTC; CDR3 protein: CASSEIASGGSYEQYF
D gene: TRBD1; clone size: .; J gene: TRBJ1-2; V gene: TRBV9; CDR3 DNA: TGTGCCAGCAGCGTAGCCGGACAGGGGAAAGGTGGGAGCGGCTATGGCTACACCTTC; CDR3 protein: CASSVAGQGKGGSGYGYTF
D gene: .; clone size: .; J gene: TRBJ2-7; V gene: TRBV5-6; CDR3 DNA: TGTGCCAGCAGCTTCCCAGGGGAGCAGTACTTC; CDR3 protein: CASSFPGEQYF
D gene: TRBD2; clone size: .; J gene: TRBJ2-5; V gene: TRBV5-6; CDR3 DNA: TGTGCCAGCAGCTTTCGCGGGGGATGGAATGAAGAGACCCAGTACTTC; CDR3 protein: CASSFRGGWNEETQYF
D gene: .; clone size: medium-sized; J gene: TRBJ2-7; V gene: TRBV14; CDR3 DNA: TGTGCCAGCAGCCAAGGCCCCCCGGGAGCCTACGAGCAGTACTTC; CDR3 protein: CASSQGPPGAYEQYF
D gene: .; clone size: many; J gene: TRBJ1-1; V gene: TRBV15; CDR3 DNA: TGTGCCTCAACGGACACGTTGAACACTGAAGCTTTCTTT; CDR3 protein: CASTDTLNTEAFF
D gene: .; clone size: .; J gene: TRBJ1-5; V gene: TRBV6-6; CDR3 DNA: TGTGCCAGCAGTTACTCGAGACAGATGGGGCAGCCCCAGCATTTT; CDR3 protein: CASSYSRQMGQPQHF
D gene: TRBD1; clone size: .; J gene: TRBJ1-2; V gene: TRBV7-9; CDR3 DNA: TGTGCCAGCAGTCCCCGCGAGGACAGGATGATCTATGGCTACACCTTC; CDR3 protein: CASSPREDRMIYGYTF
D gene: .; clone size: .; J gene: TRBJ1-2; V gene: TRBV6-6; CDR3 DNA: TGTGCCAGCAGATCGGACGGAGGGCTGGGCTACACCTTC; CDR3 protein: CASRSDGGLGYTF
D gene: .; clone size: .; J gene: TRBJ1-4; V gene: TRBV19; CDR3 DNA: TGTGCCAGTAGTATAGACCTAACTAATGAAAAACTGTTTTTT; CDR3 protein: CASSIDLTNEKLFF
D gene: .; clone size: .; J gene: TRBJ2-7; V gene: TRBV30; CDR3 DNA: TGTGCCTGGAGTGTATTTACCGGGAGCGAGCAGTACTTC; CDR3 protein: CAWSVFTGSEQYF
D gene: .; clone size: few; J gene: TRBJ1-1; V gene: TRBV19; CDR3 DNA: TGTGCCAGTAGTATAGATCGGGGGATTGAAGCTTTCTTT; CDR3 protein: CASSIDRGIEAFF
D gene: .; clone size: few; J gene: TRBJ2-6; V gene: TRBV7-9; CDR3 DNA: TGTGCCAGCAGCGGGGGGACAGACCTCAACGTCCTGACTTTC; CDR3 protein: CASSGGTDLNVLTF
D gene: .; clone size: .; J gene: TRBJ2-5; V gene: TRBV28; CDR3 DNA: TGTGCCTCATCACAGCGGTACCAAGAGACCCAGTACTTC; CDR3 protein: CASSQRYQETQYF
D gene: TRBD1; clone size: few; J gene: TRBJ2-7; V gene: TRBV10-3; CDR3 DNA: TGTGCCATCAGTGAGTCGTCTGGGACAGCCGAGCAGTACTTC; CDR3 protein: CAISESSGTAEQYF
D gene: .; clone size: .; J gene: TRBJ2-5; V gene: TRBV2; CDR3 DNA: TGTGCCAGCAGTGAGTCCAGGGACCAAGAGACCCAGTACTTC; CDR3 protein: CASSESRDQETQYF
D gene: .; clone size: .; J gene: TRBJ2-3; V gene: TRBV4-2; CDR3 DNA: TGTGCCAGCAGCCAAGTGTCGATTCCTCCTAGCACAGATACGCAGTATTTT; CDR3 protein: CASSQVSIPPSTDTQYF
D gene: .; clone size: few; J gene: TRBJ1-2; V gene: TRBV7-6; CDR3 DNA: TGTGCCAGCAGCTTAACACAGGGCTATGGCTACACCTTC; CDR3 protein: CASSLTQGYGYTF
D gene: .; clone size: .; J gene: TRBJ2-7; V gene: TRBV4-1; CDR3 DNA: TGCGCCAGCAGCCCCTTTGAGGAGTACTACGAGCAGTACTTC; CDR3 protein: CASSPFEEYYEQYF
D gene: TRBD1; clone size: many; J gene: TRBJ1-3; V gene: TRBV7-3; CDR3 DNA: TGTGCCAGCAGCTCTTCAGGGGGCTATGGAAACACCATATATTTT; CDR3 protein: CASSSSGGYGNTIYF
D gene: .; clone size: .; J gene: TRBJ2-7; V gene: TRBV2; CDR3 DNA: TGTGCCAGCAGTGGGGGGGGCGGCTCCTACGAGCAGTACTTC; CDR3 protein: CASSGGGGSYEQYF
D gene: .; clone size: .; J gene: TRBJ1-2; V gene: TRBV6-1; CDR3 DNA: TGTGCCAGCAGTGGTGCATCCGGGACGGATGGCTACACCTTC; CDR3 protein: CASSGASGTDGYTF
D gene: TRBD2; clone size: .; J gene: TRBJ2-1; V gene: TRBV6-4; CDR3 DNA: TGTGCCAGCAGTGAGGTGGGGACTAGCGGGAGCAATGAGCAGTTCTTC; CDR3 protein: CASSEVGTSGSNEQFF
D gene: .; clone size: .; J gene: TRBJ1-5; V gene: TRBV7-9; CDR3 DNA: TGTGCCAGCAGCTTAGTGGGGGGCAGGGGCGACCAGCCCCAGCATTTT; CDR3 protein: CASSLVGGRGDQPQHF
D gene: .; clone size: once; J gene: TRBJ1-2; V gene: TRBV15; CDR3 DNA: TGTGCCACCAGCAGCGGTCGGGGGCTTAACTATGGCTACACCTTC; CDR3 protein: CATSSGRGLNYGYTF
D gene: .; clone size: few; J gene: TRBJ1-2; V gene: TRBV11-1; CDR3 DNA: TGTGCCAGCAGCTTAACAGGGCCCTATGGCTACACCTTC; CDR3 protein: CASSLTGPYGYTF
D gene: .; clone size: .; J gene: TRBJ2-1; V gene: TRBV6-1; CDR3 DNA: TGTGCCAGCAATCCAAGCGACTCCTACAATGAGCAGTTCTTC; CDR3 protein: CASNPSDSYNEQFF
D gene: .; clone size: .; J gene: TRBJ1-4; V gene: TRBV9; CDR3 DNA: TGTGCCAGCAGCGTAGGGGCAACTAATGAAAAACTGTTTTTT; CDR3 protein: CASSVGATNEKLFF
D gene: .; clone size: few; J gene: TRBJ2-2; V gene: TRBV7-9; CDR3 DNA: TGTGCCAGCAGCTTAGAAGGGGGATTGATAGAGCTGTTTTTT; CDR3 protein: CASSLEGGLIELFF
D gene: .; clone size: .; J gene: TRBJ1-1; V gene: TRBV5-1; CDR3 DNA: TGCGCCAGCAGCGCTGACAGTGGGAACACTGAAGCTTTCTTT; CDR3 protein: CASSADSGNTEAFF
D gene: .; clone size: once; J gene: TRBJ1-2; V gene: TRBV9; CDR3 DNA: TGTGCCAGCAGCGTAGGTGGGCTGGGGGCTGTGGATGGCTACACCTTC; CDR3 protein: CASSVGGLGAVDGYTF
D gene: .; clone size: .; J gene: TRBJ1-1; V gene: TRBV7-9; CDR3 DNA: TGTGCCAGCAGCTTTCTAGGGTCGACTGAAGCTTTCTTT; CDR3 protein: CASSFLGSTEAFF
D gene: TRBD2; clone size: .; J gene: TRBJ2-7; V gene: TRBV27; CDR3 DNA: TGTGCCAGCAGCACGACTAGCGGCCTTTCCTACGAGCAGTACTTC; CDR3 protein: CASSTTSGLSYEQYF
D gene: .; clone size: .; J gene: TRBJ1-4; V gene: TRBV9; CDR3 DNA: TGTGCCAGCAGCCCCCGGGACACAGAAAAACTGTTTTTT; CDR3 protein: CASSPRDTEKLFF
D gene: .; clone size: .; J gene: TRBJ2-3; V gene: TRBV6-4; CDR3 DNA: TGTGCCAGCGCCCCATCTAGAGGCTCTTCTGCGGATACGCAGTATTTT; CDR3 protein: CASAPSRGSSADTQYF
D gene: .; clone size: .; J gene: TRBJ2-7; V gene: TRBV7-2; CDR3 DNA: TGTGCCAGCAGCGGTCGAACGGGTGTCTACGAGCAGTACTTC; CDR3 protein: CASSGRTGVYEQYF
D gene: .; clone size: .; J gene: TRBJ2-1; V gene: TRBV4-2; CDR3 DNA: TGTGCCAGCAGCCCAGAGTCACCCGGGAGTGTAAATGAGCAGTTCTTC; CDR3 protein: CASSPESPGSVNEQFF
D gene: .; clone size: .; J gene: TRBJ1-1; V gene: TRBV10-3; CDR3 DNA: TGTGCCATCACCGAGAGGGAGAACACTGAAGCTTTCTTT; CDR3 protein: CAITERENTEAFF
D gene: .; clone size: once; J gene: TRBJ1-1; V gene: TRBV6-1; CDR3 DNA: TGTGCCGGCGCTTTTCGGGAGAGTGCCACTGAAGCTTTCTTT; CDR3 protein: CAGAFRESATEAFF
D gene: .; clone size: .; J gene: TRBJ2-7; V gene: TRBV5-6; CDR3 DNA: TGTGCCAGCAGCTTCACTATTAACTCCTACGAGCAGTACTTC; CDR3 protein: CASSFTINSYEQYF
D gene: .; clone size: .; J gene: TRBJ1-4; V gene: TRBV7-9; CDR3 DNA: TGTGCCAGCAGCCCCCAAGAAAAACTGTTTTTT; CDR3 protein: CASSPQEKLFF
D gene: TRBD1; clone size: .; J gene: TRBJ2-1; V gene: TRBV7-9; CDR3 DNA: TGTGCCAGCAGCAGGTTGGACAGGGGGCCCTACAATGAGCAGTTCTTC; CDR3 protein: CASSRLDRGPYNEQFF
D gene: .; clone size: .; J gene: TRBJ1-2; V gene: TRBV29-1; CDR3 DNA: TGCAGCGTTGAAGATCCCGGGCTGGTCTATGGCTACACCTTC; CDR3 protein: CSVEDPGLVYGYTF
D gene: TRBD2; clone size: few; J gene: TRBJ2-7; V gene: TRBV7-9; CDR3 DNA: TGTGCCAGCAGCCAAGGACTAGCGGGCTCCTACGAGCAGTACTTC; CDR3 protein: CASSQGLAGSYEQYF